Sequencing of this TCR beta chain was carried out in a study of T cell repertoires in cytomegalovirus infection. This clonotype was observed many times. TCRdb reprocessed the reads with MiXCR, giving one entry per CDR3 protein. In the table there are 150,000 to 200,000 distinct CDR3 sequences, 28% of which are singletons. The receptor's source is a human donor in good health (CMV status not recorded). Some clones in this sample may be carry-over from other donors' samples. The material sequenced was PBMCs.

CDR3 sequence: CASSSQGRRLTDTQYF. The CDR3 DNA sequence: TGTGCCAGCAGCTCACAGGGTCGGAGGTTAACAGATACGCAGTATTTT. J is TRBJ2-3 and V is TRBV7-2, with D possibly being TRBD1 (6 bases). The CDR3 contains 16 residues. V was pared by 4 bases and J by 3 bases, with 17 bases between. Looked up from germline, CDR1 is SGHTA and CDR2 is FQGNSA.